Below, 5 T cell receptor beta chains from the same sample are listed, as sequenced in a study of lymphopenia after photon versus proton radiotherapy. Repertoires were generated with immunoSEQ multiplex PCR, while TCRdb's copy carries only in-frame clones and drops some. The table lists about 20,000 clones, 80% to 90% of them singletons. Sequencing used peripheral blood, obtained from a patient treated with proton-based radiotherapy. Source of these receptors: a man older than 75 with esophageal cancer.

This chain uses TRBV11-2 with TRBJ2-5, with TRBD2 matching over 11 bases. Trimming removed 1 base from V and 5 bases from J; junction bases left unmatched: 12. This CDR3 has 18 residues. CDR1 SGHAT and CDR2 FQNNGV come from the germline V gene. The CDR3, as DNA: TGTGCCAGCAGCTTAGGGATCCTAGCGGGAGGCTTAATGGAGACCCAGTACTTC. Its translation: CASSLGILAGGLMETQYF.

The gene calls are TRBV7-9 and TRBJ2-6, with D possibly matching TRBD2 (6 bases). Germline V CDR1 and CDR2: SEHNR, FQNEAQ (reference sequence). Trimming took 6 bases from V and 1 from J, leaving 13 bases between them. CDR3 length: 16 residues. CDR3 sequence: CASRPSGRSGANVLTF. Here the CDR3 DNA reads TGTGCCAGCAGACCCTCAGGGAGGTCTGGGGCCAACGTCCTGACTTTC.

V gene TRBV14 combines with J gene TRBJ2-7, with 7 nucleotides matching TRBD1. Germline values: CDR1 SGHDN, CDR2 FVKESK. V shed 3 bases, J shed 2 bases, and the junction held 1 base outside the gene matches. The CDR3 spans 13 residues. CDR3 amino acids: CASSQGTAYEQYF. As DNA, the CDR3 is TGTGCCAGCAGCCAGGGGACAGCCTACGAGCAGTACTTC.

The genes are TRBV7-2 and TRBJ1-6; D unresolved. CDR1 is SGHTA, CDR2 FQGNSA, per germline. The V and J ends lost 5 bases and 10 bases respectively, with 12 bases between them. The CDR3 loop spans 13 amino acids. CDR3 in amino acids: CASSATDRSPLHF. The CDR3 nucleotides are TGTGCCAGCAGCGCCACAGATAGGTCACCCCTCCACTTT.

This sequence joins TRBV7-7 and TRBJ2-5; tentatively, D is TRBD1 (5 bases). Germline V gene data show CDR1 as SSHAT and CDR2 as FNYEAQ (reference sequence). V was clipped by 6 bases and J by 3 bases, with 11 bases between them. CDR3 length: 13 amino acids. CDR3 DNA sequence: TGTGCCAGCAGTTTGACAGAAAAAGAGACCCAGTACTTC. Protein: CASSLTEKETQYF. The variable domain in full, completed from reference TRBV7-7 and TRBJ2-5, reads GAGVSQSPRYKVTKRGQDVTLRCDPISSHATLYWYQQALGQGPEFLTYFNYEAQPDKSGLPSDRFSAERPEGSISTLTIQRTEQRDSAMYRCASSLTEKETQYFGPGTRLLVL.